This T cell receptor beta chain came from a study of OX40 agonist ivuxolimab in advanced cancers. This clone was counted once. Its specificity is not known. Other DNA variants within this sample encode the same CDR3. TCRdb's copy holds only in-frame clones and misses some; the assay was immunoSEQ multiplex PCR. The data show about 38,000 clones, 89% seen once. CDR1 SGHVS and CDR2 FNYEAQ come from the germline V gene. The CDR3 has 14 residues. Trimming at V came to 1 base and at J to 3 bases, leaving 2 bases not matched to a gene. Study results and caveats: Compared with CD4+, CD8+ T cells on average had more expanded clones.

This clonotype originated in an adult with an advanced solid tumor such as melanoma, head and neck, liver or kidney cancer. The gene calls are TRBV7-6 and TRBJ2-7; 8 nucleotides line up with TRBD2. This specimen was CD4+ or CD8+ T cells sorted from blood, taken in a trial of the OX40 agonist ivuxolimab. This chain's CDR3 is CASSLGSGDYEQYF. The CDR3 DNA reads as TGTGCCAGCAGCTTAGGTAGCGGGGACTACGAGCAGTACTTC.